The entry below gives a single T cell receptor (beta chain) sequence along with its context. The data are from a study of cytomegalovirus exposure and HLA in healthy donors. The ends were cut back, 0 bases at V and 2 bases at J, with 8 bases in the middle. CDR3 size: 15 residues. Per the germline V gene, CDR1 is SGHVS and CDR2 is FQNEAQ. This PCR relied on a set of 60 Vbeta primers and 13 Jbeta primers. Sequencing was performed with immunoSEQ multiplex PCR; in TCRdb, only in-frame clones are kept and a portion is missing. The sample carries about 160,000 clones, roughly 79% recorded once. The sequenced sample was PBMCs. The chain combines TRBV7-8 with TRBJ2-1; tentative D call: TRBD2 (6 bases). This receptor was obtained from a woman between 50 and 59 years old in good health and CMV-seronegative. The CDR3 spells CASSLAEGPYNEQFF. The CDR3 DNA sequence: TGTGCCAGCAGCTTAGCGGAGGGTCCCTACAATGAGCAGTTCTTC.